This T cell receptor (beta chain) was found in a study of blood T cell repertoires in COVID-19. Measured with immunoSEQ multiplex PCR; TCRdb has only the in-frame clones, and not every one. The data hold over 250,000 clones, with roughly 86% observed a single time. CDR1 is MDHEN, CDR2 SYDVKM, per germline. With 5 bases clipped from V and 5 bases from J, the junction kept 13 bases outside the gene matches. This CDR3 is 16 amino acids long. This clone was counted only a few times. The sequenced material came from PBMCs or T cells enriched from blood (not recorded which). The chain carries TRBV28 and TRBJ1-1; TRBD1 aligns across 8 bases. This clonotype was obtained from a woman between 18 and 29 years old who had recovered from COVID-19. The CDR3 reads CASSPLGQGPWTEAFF. CDR3 in DNA: TGTGCCAGCAGTCCACTCGGACAGGGTCCGTGGACTGAAGCTTTCTTT.